The present T cell receptor beta chain was sequenced within a study of cytomegalovirus exposure and HLA in healthy donors. General study points: Most of the TCR beta V segments (in an earlier analysis) were productive either about 90% or about 30% of the time.

PCR involved 60 Vbeta and 13 Jbeta primers. This table comes from immunoSEQ multiplex PCR, and its TCRdb copy is limited to in-frame clones, with some not included. The sample lists 140,000 to 150,000 clones, around 67% seen once, with 1.5% to 2% in the top ten. To note about this clone: Its cognate antigen is unknown.

CDR3 length: 13 residues. Germline assignment: CDR1 MDHEN and CDR2 SYDVKM. Germline trimming cut 7 bases from V and 3 bases from J; bases unmatched to any gene: 3. This receptor was obtained from a woman aged 18-29 years in good health and CMV-seronegative. This chain joins TRBV28 and TRBJ2-3; 8 bases are shared with TRBD1. Sequencing used PBMCs. In DNA form, the CDR3 reads TGTGCCAGCACCACAGGGGGGACAGATACGCAGTATTTT. This sequence encodes CASTTGGTDTQYF.